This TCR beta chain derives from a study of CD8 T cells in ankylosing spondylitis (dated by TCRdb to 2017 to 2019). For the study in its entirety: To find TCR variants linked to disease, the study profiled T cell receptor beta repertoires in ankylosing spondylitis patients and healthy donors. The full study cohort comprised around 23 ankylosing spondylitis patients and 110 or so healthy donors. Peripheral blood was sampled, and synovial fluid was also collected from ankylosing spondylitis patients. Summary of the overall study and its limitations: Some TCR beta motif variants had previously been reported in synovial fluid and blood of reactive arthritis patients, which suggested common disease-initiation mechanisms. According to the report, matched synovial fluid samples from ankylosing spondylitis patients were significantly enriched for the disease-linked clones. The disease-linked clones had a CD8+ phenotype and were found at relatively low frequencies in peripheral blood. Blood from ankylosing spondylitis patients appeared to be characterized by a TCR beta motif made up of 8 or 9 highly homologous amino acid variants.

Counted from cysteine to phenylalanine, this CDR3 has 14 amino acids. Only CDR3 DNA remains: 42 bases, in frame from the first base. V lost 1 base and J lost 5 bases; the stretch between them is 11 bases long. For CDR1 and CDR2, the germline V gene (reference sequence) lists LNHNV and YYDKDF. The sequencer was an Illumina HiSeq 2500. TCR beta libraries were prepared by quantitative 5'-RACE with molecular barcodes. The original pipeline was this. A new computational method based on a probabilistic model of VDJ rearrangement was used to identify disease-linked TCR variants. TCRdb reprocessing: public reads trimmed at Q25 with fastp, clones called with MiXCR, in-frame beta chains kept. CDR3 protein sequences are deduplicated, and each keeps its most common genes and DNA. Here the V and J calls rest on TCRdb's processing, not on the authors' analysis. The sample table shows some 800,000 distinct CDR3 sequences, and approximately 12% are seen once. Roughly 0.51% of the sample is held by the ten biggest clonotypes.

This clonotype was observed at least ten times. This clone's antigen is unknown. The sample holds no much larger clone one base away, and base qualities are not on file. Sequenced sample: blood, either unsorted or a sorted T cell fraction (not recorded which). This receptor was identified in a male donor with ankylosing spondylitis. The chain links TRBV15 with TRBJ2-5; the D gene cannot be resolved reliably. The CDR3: CATSRGFVRETQYF. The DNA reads TGTGCCACCAGCAGAGGATTTGTTCGGGAGACCCAGTACTTC. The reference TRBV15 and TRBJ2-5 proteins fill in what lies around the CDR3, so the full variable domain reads DAMVIQNPRYQVTQFGKPVTLSCSQTLNHNVMYWYQQKSSQAPKLLFHYYDKDFNNEADTPDNFQSRRPNTSFCFLDIRSPGLGDTAMYLCATSRGFVRETQYFGPGTRLLVL.